This T cell receptor (beta chain) appears in the sequencing data of a study of cytomegalovirus exposure and HLA in healthy donors. The wider study: The study placed approximately 81% of its 398 genotyped donors in the Caucasian-associated ancestry cluster. Study-wide results and limits: Reports state that TCR beta sequences accurately predicted most subjects' HLA-A and HLA-B alleles.

Trimming pared 4 bases from V and 6 bases from J, leaving 20 bases between. Germline V gives CDR1 SGHRS, CDR2 YFSETQ. CDR3 length equals 15 residues. About this clone itself: Its cognate antigen is unknown.

The PCR used 60 Vbeta and 13 Jbeta primers. This table comes from immunoSEQ multiplex PCR, and its TCRdb copy is limited to in-frame clones, with some not included. Of 100,000 to 150,000 clones detected, about 73% appear once; the ten largest clones hold approximately 6.5%. This TCR was sampled from a woman aged 40 to 50 in good health and CMV-seronegative. This chain joins TRBV5-1 and TRBJ2-7, with D possibly matching TRBD2 (6 bases). The sample consisted of PBMCs. CDR3 nucleotides: TGCGCCAGCAGCGCAGGTAGCGGAGGTGCGGGCGAGCAGTACTTC. Its translation is CASSAGSGGAGEQYF.